This entry lists 8 T cell receptor beta chains sequenced from one sample in a study of T cell changes during pregnancy in multiple sclerosis. The method was immunoSEQ multiplex PCR; TCRdb's version includes in-frame clones alone and lacks a portion of them. Among about 38,000 clones listed, 88% were seen once. The sequencing here drew on CD8+ T cells from peripheral blood mononuclear cells, taken in the third trimester of pregnancy. The origin of the receptors is a female donor with multiple sclerosis, enrolled in a pregnancy study.

This chain joins TRBV6-5 and TRBJ2-6; tentatively, D is TRBD1 (6 bases). This CDR3 has 16 residues. Germline-derived CDR1 and CDR2 are MNHEY and SVGAGI. The germline V and J ends were trimmed by 0 bases and 0 bases, with 6 bases remaining between them. The CDR3 sequence: CASSYSGGSGANVLTF. The CDR3 nucleotides read TGTGCCAGCAGTTACTCAGGGGGCTCTGGGGCCAACGTCCTGACTTTC.

The genes are TRBV7-9 and TRBJ1-2; possibly TRBD1 for D (5 bases). The germline V gene encodes CDR1 SEHNR and CDR2 FQNEAQ (reference sequence). The ends were cut back, 5 bases at V and 7 bases at J, with 17 bases in the middle. The CDR3 totals 14 residues. CDR3 in DNA: TGTGCCAGCAGCCTGTTCGGGGGGAATGCTGGCTACACCTTC. It encodes CASSLFGGNAGYTF.

In regard to this clone: The sample contains more than one DNA sequence encoding this CDR3. The CDR3 nucleotides are TGTGCCAGCAGCTTAGACGGGTTCAATCAGCCCCAGCATTTT. Amino acid sequence: CASSLDGFNQPQHF. The V and J genes are TRBV7-9 and TRBJ1-5; D gene unclear. CDR1 and CDR2 from the germline V gene are SEHNR and FQNEAQ (reference sequence). V was trimmed by 1 base and J by 3 bases, leaving 7 bases between them. The CDR3 spans 14 residues.

This chain connects TRBV6-6 to TRBJ2-3; 9 bases align to TRBD2. The CDR3 consists of 15 residues. Germline assignment: CDR1 MNHNY and CDR2 SVGAGI (reference sequence). With 7 bases clipped from V and 3 bases from J, the junction kept 8 bases outside the gene matches. The CDR3 nucleotides are TGTGCCAGCACCCTTAGCGGGGGCGGTACAGATACGCAGTATTTT. Its protein is CASTLSGGGTDTQYF.

The chain has TRBV30 and TRBJ1-1; the match to TRBD1 covers 11 bases. Germline V gene lookup returns CDR1 GTSNPN and CDR2 SVGIG (reference sequence). The length of the CDR3 is 17 residues. J was trimmed by 3 bases and V by 3 bases; bases with no gene match: 12. In nucleotides, the CDR3 is TGTGCCTGGAGAGACCCGGACAGGGGGCATTGGGACACTGAAGCTTTCTTT. It is translated as CAWRDPDRGHWDTEAFF.

J is TRBJ1-6 and V is TRBV5-4; weak D call: TRBD1 (6 bases). The CDR3 is 17 amino acids. Germline V CDR1 and CDR2: SGHNT, YYREEE (reference sequence). V was pared by 0 bases and J by 7 bases, with 17 bases between. In nucleotides, the CDR3 is TGTGCCAGCAGCTTGGAGGGGGGCGGGGGGTACAATTCACCCCTCCACTTT. Translated, it gives CASSLEGGGGYNSPLHF.

This sequence joins TRBV29-1 and TRBJ2-7, with D possibly matching TRBD2 (5 bases). This CDR3 contains 14 residues. Germline CDR1 SQVTM, CDR2 ANQGSEA. V was shortened by 3 bases and J by 9 bases, with 21 bases between the two germline ends. CDR3 DNA sequence: TGCAGCGTTGACTCGGGGAGCCGACTACTACCGCAGTACTTC. Amino acids: CSVDSGSRLLPQYF.

By its share, this clone is medium-sized. The rearrangement links TRBV27 to TRBJ1-2; 9 nucleotides align to TRBD1. The V segment lost 4 bases and the J segment 8 bases; nucleotides outside the gene matches: 8. Germline lookup yields CDR1 MNHEY and CDR2 SMNVEV (reference sequence). The CDR3 has 14 residues. CDR3 nucleotide sequence: TGTGCCAGCAGTTCCTTGGGGACAGGGAGCGGCTACACCTTC. Its translation: CASSSLGTGSGYTF.